This passage covers 27 T cell receptor beta chains from one sample sequenced in a study of neurological immune-mediated disorders. This sample's time point: longitudinal time-point 3. TCRdb independently ran MiXCR on the 5' RACE reads; one entry per CDR3 protein. The table lists approximately 47,000 distinct CDR3 sequences, more than 9.5% of them singletons. The source material was PBMCs. The receptor set was obtained from a male donor with HTLV-1-associated myelopathy (HAM/TSP).

This clonotype was detected many times. V gene TRBV9 combines with J gene TRBJ2-6; possibly TRBD1 or TRBD2 for D (5 bases each). Trimming removed 0 bases at V and 4 bases at J, with 14 bases between. Germline V gene sequence: CDR1 SGDLS, CDR2 YYNGEE. The CDR3 is made up of 17 amino acids. The CDR3 region has the DNA TGTGCCAGCAGCGTAGATCCCGAGGGGATCGGGGCCAACGTCCTGACTTTC. It codes for CASSVDPEGIGANVLTF.

This clonotype was counted many times. This chain joins TRBV20-1 and TRBJ2-7, with TRBD2 as a possible D gene (5 bases). The length of the CDR3 is 15 residues. From germline, CDR1 is DFQATT and CDR2 SNEGSKA (reference sequence). V was clipped by 4 bases and J by 1 base, with 17 bases between them. The CDR3 here is CSAIEGGLVSYEQYF. CDR3 bases: TGCAGTGCTATCGAGGGCGGACTGGTATCCTACGAGCAGTACTTC.

This clonotype was found many times. The chain recombines TRBV4-3 with TRBJ2-1, with unresolved D. The CDR3 is made up of 15 amino acids. Germline V CDR1 and CDR2: LGHNA, YSLEER. V lost 1 base to trimming and J lost 4 bases, with 11 bases between them. This CDR3 reads CASSQVRTSYNEQFF. The CDR3 region has the DNA TGCGCCAGCAGCCAAGTTAGGACGTCATACAATGAGCAGTTCTTC.

This clonotype has just a few counts. V gene TRBV5-5 combines with J gene TRBJ1-5, with D maybe TRBD1 (6 bases). The CDR3 spans 14 residues. The germline V and J ends were trimmed by 0 bases and 4 bases, with 8 bases remaining between them. In germline, CDR1 is SGHKS, CDR2 YYEKEE (reference sequence). In DNA, the CDR3 is TGTGCCAGCAGCTTGGTTCAGGGGAATCAGCCCCAGCATTTT. It is translated as CASSLVQGNQPQHF.

This clonotype was observed many times. V usage is TRBV15 and J usage is TRBJ2-5; 9 bases map to TRBD1. The germline V gene has CDR1 LNHNV and CDR2 YYDKDF (reference sequence). The CDR3 spans 14 residues. The V gene end was trimmed by 2 bases and the J gene end by 5 bases; junction bases not matched to a gene: 3. Here the CDR3 reads CATSRTGGRETQYF. In nucleotides, the CDR3 is TGTGCCACCAGCAGAACAGGGGGCAGGGAGACCCAGTACTTC.

This clonotype has ten or more counts. CDR3 DNA sequence: TGTGCCACCAGTGACCCCGGACGGCGCTATGGCTACACCTTC. It encodes CATSDPGRRYGYTF. The rearrangement links TRBV24-1 to TRBJ1-2, with D unclear. The CDR3 consists of 14 residues. V was trimmed by 4 bases and J by 4 bases, leaving 12 bases between them. CDR1 is KGHDR and CDR2 is SFDVKD in the germline V gene.

This clonotype has ten or more counts. V and J are TRBV30 and TRBJ2-7; TRBD2 aligns across 7 bases. Germline assignment: CDR1 GTSNPN and CDR2 SVGIG (reference sequence). The CDR3 totals 12 residues. Unmatched junction bases numbered 4, after V lost 5 bases and J lost 3 bases. In DNA, the CDR3 is TGTGCCTGGGGGGAGGGAAACTACGAGCAGTACTTC. Translating it yields CAWGEGNYEQYF.

This clonotype was found many times. The V and J genes are TRBV20-1 and TRBJ2-1; TRBD1 aligns across 8 bases. V gave up 6 bases and J gave up 0 bases; unmatched junction bases: 4. The germline V gene has CDR1 DFQATT and CDR2 SNEGSKA (reference sequence). The CDR3 loop spans 14 amino acids. The CDR3, as DNA: TGCAGTGCCACCGGGACAGGCTCCTACAATGAGCAGTTCTTC. It translates to CSATGTGSYNEQFF.

This clonotype was seen ten or more times. This chain uses TRBV20-1 with TRBJ1-2; 9 positions match TRBD1. The CDR3 spans 13 residues. V dropped 2 bases and J dropped 5; count of bases not matched to a gene: 3. Germline V gene lookup returns CDR1 DFQATT and CDR2 SNEGSKA (reference sequence). CDR3 sequence reads: CSARSDRGYGYTF. The CDR3 region has the DNA TGCAGTGCTAGATCGGACAGGGGTTATGGCTACACCTTC.

The chain links TRBV11-2 to TRBJ2-7; 13 bases line up with TRBD2. CDR3 length: 17 amino acids. V trimming: 6 bases; J trimming: 4 bases; junction bases outside the gene matches: 12. Germline CDR1 reads SGHAT; CDR2 reads FQNNGV. The CDR3 spells CASRYGTSGAYVYEQYF. CDR3 nucleotides: TGTGCCAGCAGATATGGGACTAGCGGGGCCTATGTGTACGAGCAGTACTTC.

This clonotype was seen ten or more times. The genes are TRBV7-2 and TRBJ2-1; 7 bases are a match to TRBD2. CDR1 and CDR2 from the germline V gene are SGHTA and FQGNSA. The CDR3 sequence is 17 residues long. J gave up 5 bases and V 2 bases, and 12 bases lay outside the gene matches. The CDR3 nucleotides are TGTGCCAGCAGCTTAAGGGCAGGGTGGGGAGGGAACAATGAGCAGTTCTTC. Translation gives CASSLRAGWGGNNEQFF.

This clonotype was counted many times. The chain links TRBV5-1 to TRBJ2-3, with D perhaps matching TRBD1 (6 bases). V lost 4 bases and J lost 0, with 9 bases in between. CDR1 and CDR2 (germline): SGHRS, YFSETQ. The CDR3 extends over 14 amino acids. The CDR3 bases are TGCGCCAGCAGCGTGGACAGTAGCACAGATACGCAGTATTTT. This translates into CASSVDSSTDTQYF.

The V and J genes are TRBV27 and TRBJ2-3; D tentatively reads TRBD1 or TRBD2 (6 bases each). In germline, CDR1 is MNHEY, CDR2 SMNVEV (reference sequence). The CDR3 covers 15 residues. Trimming pared 0 bases from V and 5 bases from J, leaving 12 bases between. The CDR3 loop is CASSLSSGGGDTQYF. In nucleotides, the CDR3 is TGTGCCAGCAGTTTATCGAGTGGAGGGGGAGATACGCAGTATTTT.

The V call is TRBV5-1, the J call TRBJ2-2, with a weak D call TRBD1 (5 bases). CDR1 is SGHRS, CDR2 YFSETQ, per germline. The CDR3 has 15 amino acids. V was pared by 0 bases and J by 6 bases, with 12 bases between. The CDR3: CASSLAIGAPGELFF. The CDR3 region has the DNA TGCGCCAGCAGCTTGGCCATAGGGGCCCCCGGGGAGCTGTTTTTT.

This clonotype was observed many times. This chain uses TRBV7-2 with TRBJ2-5; D gene unclear. This CDR3 spans 13 amino acids. V lost 5 bases and J lost 5, with 12 bases in between. The germline gives CDR1 SGHTA, CDR2 FQGNSA. The CDR3 reads CASSLRYRETQYF. The CDR3 DNA reads as TGTGCCAGCAGCCTTCGATATCGGGAGACCCAGTACTTC.

This clonotype came up many times. The CDR3 DNA reads as TGCGCCAGCGGAACAGGGGAAGAATATGGCAATGAGCAGTTCTTC. Translation gives CASGTGEEYGNEQFF. The gene calls are TRBV5-1 and TRBJ2-1; TRBD1 aligns across 7 bases. Germline loops: CDR1 SGHRS, CDR2 YFSETQ. V was pared by 7 bases and J by 6 bases, with 13 bases of the junction left unmatched. This CDR3 region has 15 residues.

This clonotype was picked up many times. V and J are TRBV29-1 and TRBJ2-7; D might be TRBD2 (7 bases). Germline V gene lookup returns CDR1 SQVTM and CDR2 ANQGSEA. V lost 4 bases to trimming and J lost 0 bases, with 13 bases between them. The CDR3 is 14 residues long. CDR3 in DNA: TGCAGCGTTGTGGAGGGGGGGAGCTCCTACGAGCAGTACTTC. Translated: CSVVEGGSSYEQYF.

This clonotype was counted at least ten times. The rearrangement uses TRBV3-1 and TRBJ1-1; TRBD1 might be the D (5 bases). Germline CDR1 is LGHDT and CDR2 is YNNKEL (reference sequence). This CDR3 contains 16 residues. Trimming cost V 6 bases and J 4 bases, with 21 bases left between them. The CDR3 here is CASSPRGARGPTEAFF. In nucleotides, the CDR3 is TGTGCCAGCAGTCCACGAGGGGCGCGCGGGCCCACTGAAGCTTTCTTT. The full variable domain, with the rest looked up from reference TRBV3-1 and TRBJ1-1, is DTAVSQTPKYLVTQMGNDKSIKCEQNLGHDTMYWYKQDSKKFLKIMFSYNNKELIINETVPNRFSPKSPDKAHLNLHINSLELGDSAVYFCASSPRGARGPTEAFFGQGTRLTVV.

For this clonotype: At one of its ends the junction is not consistent with the germline gene, which may arise from a read error. The V gene is TRBV5-1, the J gene TRBJ2-5, with a tentative D call TRBD2 (6 bases). Germline V gene lookup returns CDR1 SGHRS and CDR2 YFSETQ. This CDR3 contains 15 residues. The CDR3 reads CASSLASRQRATQYF. CDR3 nucleotide sequence: TGTGCCAGCAGCTTGGCCTCTAGGCAGCGGGCGACCCAGTACTTC. The entire variable domain, with the rest obtained from reference TRBV5-1 and TRBJ2-5, is as follows: KAGVTQTPRYLIKTRGQQVTLSCSPISGHRSVSWYQQTPGQGLQFLFEYFSETQRNKGNFPGRFSGRQFSNSRSEMNVSTLELGDSALYLCASSLASRQRATQYFGPGTRLLVL.

This clonotype has at least ten counts. This rearrangement joins TRBV12-3 or TRBV12-4 to TRBJ2-1, with 10 bases aligning to TRBD2. This CDR3 comprises 15 residues. Trimming cost V 7 bases and J 8 bases; bases outside gene matches: 11. The CDR3 bases are TGTGCCAGCAACGAACCGGGACTAGCGATCTATGAGCAGTTCTTC. Translation gives CASNEPGLAIYEQFF.

This clonotype was detected many times. J is TRBJ2-7 and V is TRBV12-3 or TRBV12-4; no firm D call. V shed 1 base and J shed 6 bases, with 7 bases lying between them. The CDR3 is made up of 12 amino acids. This CDR3 is CASSLGVGEQYF. CDR3 DNA sequence: TGTGCCAGCAGTTTAGGGGTAGGCGAGCAGTACTTC.

A few counts support this clonotype. The V call is TRBV7-9, the J call TRBJ2-3; 14 bases line up with TRBD2. The CDR3 is 21 residues long. Germline CDR1 is SEHNR and CDR2 is FQNEAQ (reference sequence). V shed 5 bases, J shed 2 bases, and the junction held 18 bases outside the gene matches. The CDR3 DNA reads as TGTGCCAGCAGCCCCTATTTGGGGACTAGCGGGGGCCCCGGGGACACAGATACGCAGTATTTT. Translating it yields CASSPYLGTSGGPGDTDTQYF.

Of note for this clonotype: One base away lies a much larger clone, so this may be a sequencing read error. The chain has TRBV18 and TRBJ2-7; D is unclear. Per germline, CDR1 KGHSH and CDR2 LQKENI. This CDR3 has 15 residues. Trimming left V 3 bases short and J 1 base short, with 13 bases between. CDR3 coding DNA: TGTGCCAGCTCACCGCTCCCGGTACAGTCCTACGAGCAGTACTTC. The encoded protein is CASSPLPVQSYEQYF.

This clonotype was seen ten or more times. This chain uses TRBV5-6 with TRBJ1-3; a weak D match, TRBD1 (5 bases). Germline V gene data show CDR1 as SGHDT and CDR2 as YYEEEE. This CDR3 is built from 16 residues. The V end lost 4 bases, the J end lost 0 bases, and 14 bases lay between the germline ends. The CDR3 DNA sequence: TGTGCCAGCAGCGACCCGGGGCCTCTCTCTGGAAACACCATATATTTT. Its translation is CASSDPGPLSGNTIYF.

This clonotype showed up many times. The V and J genes are TRBV20-1 and TRBJ2-7; 8 nucleotides match TRBD2. CDR3 length equals 14 residues. V lost 5 bases to trimming and J lost 2 bases; unmatched junction nucleotides: 8. Germline V gene lookup returns CDR1 DFQATT and CDR2 SNEGSKA (reference sequence). The CDR3 DNA reads TGCAGTGCTGAGAGCGGGGGAGTAGCCTACGAGCAGTACTTC. Translating gives CSAESGGVAYEQYF.

This clonotype has at least ten counts. The chain is built from TRBV7-6 and TRBJ1-5; weak D call: TRBD1 (5 bases). CDR1 and CDR2 from the germline V gene are SGHVS and FNYEAQ. The CDR3 is 15 residues long. The V end lost 4 bases, the J end lost 6 bases, and 16 bases lay between the germline ends. The CDR3 region has the DNA TGTGCCAGCAGCTCGGCGGGGGGAACTGGTCAGCCCCAGCATTTT. Translation gives CASSSAGGTGQPQHF.

This clonotype has at least ten counts. V gene TRBV7-9 combines with J gene TRBJ2-7; D not certain. There are 11 residues in the CDR3. Germline CDR1 and CDR2: SEHNR and FQNEAQ (reference sequence). The V and J ends lost 2 bases and 6 bases respectively, with 5 bases between them. The chain's CDR3 is CASSLISEQYF. For the CDR3, the DNA is TGTGCCAGCAGCTTAATCAGCGAGCAGTACTTC.